What follows are 21 T cell receptor beta chains derived from one specimen sequenced in a study of CD8+ T cells in alopecia areata. Reverse transcribed after extraction, RNA yielded cDNA as the sequencing template. The assay was immunoSEQ multiplex PCR, and TCRdb's table has in-frame clones only and misses some. Among approximately 210,000 clones listed, 66% were seen once. Treatment here: oral pan-JAK inhibitor, 5-10 mg twice daily. The specimen was CD4+ T cells sorted from blood, collected around week 44, from a patient treated with tofacitinib. Every receptor here comes from a human donor with alopecia areata.

This clone was picked up a small number of times. V and J are TRBV29-1 and TRBJ1-1; no clear D. This CDR3 region has 13 residues. Deletions cut 1 base from V and 3 bases from J, with 9 bases between. Germline V CDR1 and CDR2: SQVTM, ANQGSEA. The CDR3 loop is CSVEGRADTEAFF. CDR3 nucleotide sequence: TGCAGCGTTGAAGGTAGGGCGGACACTGAAGCTTTCTTT.

This chain connects TRBV11-2 to TRBJ2-7, with 11 bases lining up with TRBD2. After removal of 5 bases from V and 2 bases from J, the junction contained 5 bases not matched to a gene. CDR3 length: 15 residues. Germline V gene lookup returns CDR1 SGHAT and CDR2 FQNNGV. DNA for the CDR3: TGTGCCAGCAGCCCGGGACTAGCGGCGACCTACGAGCAGTACTTC. The encoded protein is CASSPGLAATYEQYF.

The CDR3 bases are TGCGCCAGCAGCATCCCCCGGGCCAACACTGAAGCTTTCTTT. Translation gives CASSIPRANTEAFF. This chain links TRBV5-1 with TRBJ1-1; unclear D gene. V shed 4 bases and J shed 2 bases, with 12 bases lying between them. Germline values: CDR1 SGHRS, CDR2 YFSETQ. The length of the CDR3 is 14 residues.

The gene calls are TRBV28 and TRBJ2-2; D not certain. Germline V gene lookup returns CDR1 MDHEN and CDR2 SYDVKM. The CDR3 is made up of 13 amino acids. V lost 6 bases to trimming and J lost 6 bases, with 11 bases between them. The CDR3, as DNA: TGTGCCAGCAGACGGACCCTCGCCGGGGAGCTGTTTTTT. It translates to CASRRTLAGELFF.

This clone appeared a few times. V is TRBV19 and J is TRBJ1-2; 7 nucleotides align to TRBD1. The V gene end was trimmed by 4 bases and the J gene end by 4 bases; junction bases not matched to a gene: 9. The CDR3 runs to 15 residues. CDR1 and CDR2 from the germline V gene are LNHDA and SQIVND (reference sequence). The CDR3 sequence: CASSNNRQGGYGYTF. Here the CDR3 DNA reads TGTGCCAGTAGTAATAATCGACAGGGAGGCTATGGCTACACCTTC.

The J gene is TRBJ1-5, the V gene TRBV27; D remains ambiguous. Germline assignment: CDR1 MNHEY and CDR2 SMNVEV (reference sequence). This CDR3 region has 9 residues. V was trimmed by 6 bases and J by 11 bases, leaving 5 bases between them. The CDR3 reads CASRWSQHF. In DNA, the CDR3 is TGTGCCAGCAGATGGTCCCAGCATTTT.

This clone came up once. The V gene is TRBV9, the J gene TRBJ2-5; D possibly corresponds to TRBD1 (6 bases). The V gene's germline CDR1 is SGDLS and CDR2 YYNGEE. The CDR3 runs 13 residues. V dropped 2 bases and J dropped 5 bases, with 10 bases sitting between them. The DNA for the CDR3 is TGTGCCAGCAGCGTTGGGGGCGCGGAGACCCAGTACTTC. As protein: CASSVGGAETQYF.

The gene calls are TRBV29-1 and TRBJ1-5; perhaps TRBD1 as D (5 bases). Trimming removed 1 base at V and 4 bases at J, with 8 bases between. Germline values: CDR1 SQVTM, CDR2 ANQGSEA. The CDR3 consists of 13 residues. The CDR3 nucleotides read TGCAGCGTTGAAGTACAGGAGAATCAGCCCCAGCATTTT. Protein sequence: CSVEVQENQPQHF.

The chain has TRBV2 and TRBJ2-7; D gene uncertain. Trimming took 6 bases from V and 7 from J, leaving 10 bases between them. The CDR3 covers 11 residues. The germline V gene encodes CDR1 SNHLY and CDR2 FYNNEI. CDR3 region: CASSVLGEQYF. As DNA, the CDR3 is TGTGCCAGCAGCGTTCTGGGGGAGCAGTACTTC.

This sequence joins TRBV6-1 and TRBJ1-1; D is uncertain. The CDR3 contains 15 residues. CDR1 and CDR2 (germline): MNHNS, SASEGT. The V end lost 1 base, the J end lost 4 bases, and 13 bases lay between the germline ends. CDR3 DNA: TGTGCCAGCAGTGAAGTCGGTAGGGTGGGCACTGAAGCTTTCTTT. It translates to CASSEVGRVGTEAFF.

The chain carries TRBV2 and TRBJ1-5, with a tentative D call TRBD1 (6 bases). V dropped 6 bases and J dropped 5 bases, with 11 bases sitting between them. CDR3 length: 13 amino acids. From germline, CDR1 is SNHLY and CDR2 FYNNEI. The CDR3 spells CASRQGIDQPQHF. In nucleotides, the CDR3 is TGTGCCAGCAGACAGGGTATTGATCAGCCCCAGCATTTT.

This clone was seen only a few times. The chain couples TRBV11-2 to TRBJ2-2; the D gene could be TRBD1 or TRBD2 (7 bases each). The length of the CDR3 is 15 residues. Germline assignment: CDR1 SGHAT and CDR2 FQNNGV. V was trimmed by 3 bases and J by 5 bases, leaving 13 bases between them. The CDR3: CASSLGRGGTGELFF. The CDR3 DNA sequence: TGTGCCAGCAGCTTGGGCAGGGGGGGAACCGGGGAGCTGTTTTTT.

J is TRBJ1-1 and V is TRBV15; no firm D call. CDR3 length: 11 amino acids. Germline CDR1 and CDR2: LNHNV and YYDKDF (reference sequence). Between the trimmed V and J ends, which lost 5 bases and 2 bases, there was a span of 3 bases. Written as DNA, the CDR3 is TGTGCCACCAGCCAAAACACTGAAGCTTTCTTT. Translated, it gives CATSQNTEAFF.

This clone was recorded a few times. This CDR3 is also generated by other DNA sequences in the sample. This chain uses TRBV2 with TRBJ2-7; D gene unclear. CDR1 is SNHLY, CDR2 FYNNEI, per germline. This CDR3 has 10 amino acids. Deletions cut 3 bases from V and 4 bases from J, with 1 base between. The CDR3 protein is CASSDYEQYF. In DNA form, the CDR3 reads TGTGCCAGCAGTGATTACGAGCAGTACTTC.

V and J are TRBV29-1 and TRBJ1-2; D remains ambiguous. The CDR3 runs to 13 residues. Trimming cost V 3 bases and J 1 base, with 9 bases left between them. Germline CDR1 reads SQVTM; CDR2 reads ANQGSEA. The CDR3 DNA follows: TGCAGCGTTGAGGGCGGATATAACTATGGCTACACCTTC. Translated: CSVEGGYNYGYTF.

The chain has TRBV29-1 and TRBJ1-4, with 11 positions matching TRBD1. J gave up 7 bases and V 4 bases, and 8 bases lay outside the gene matches. The CDR3 has 15 residues. CDR1 and CDR2 from the germline V gene are SQVTM and ANQGSEA. Here the CDR3 reads CSVALTGTGGEKLFF. The CDR3 DNA sequence: TGCAGCGTTGCCTTAACCGGGACAGGGGGTGAAAAACTGTTTTTT. Full variable domain (missing parts from reference TRBV29-1 and TRBJ1-4): SAVISQKPSRDICQRGTSLTIQCQVDSQVTMMFWYRQQPGQSLTLIATANQGSEATYESGFVIDKFPISRPNLTFSTLTVSNMSPEDSSIYLCSVALTGTGGEKLFFGSGTQLSVL.

The chain links TRBV23-1 to TRBJ2-6; D uncertain. TRBV23-1 is an open reading frame, and its role is uncertain. The CDR3 runs 17 residues. V was trimmed by 5 bases and J by 0 bases, leaving 14 bases between them. CDR3 loop: CASSGVTRSSGANVLTF. The CDR3 nucleotides are TGCGCCAGCAGTGGGGTAACACGGAGCTCTGGGGCCAACGTCCTGACTTTC.

The chain has TRBV7-2 and TRBJ2-2; 7 positions match TRBD1. V was clipped by 4 bases and J by 2 bases; unmatched bases: 7. The germline V gene encodes CDR1 SGHTA and CDR2 FQGNSA. There are 16 residues in the CDR3. The CDR3 bases are TGTGCCAGCAGCTCCCGACAGGGCGCCAACACCGGGGAGCTGTTTTTT. Protein product: CASSSRQGANTGELFF. Complete variable domain (other parts from reference TRBV7-2 and TRBJ2-2): GAGVSQSPSNKVTEKGKDVELRCDPISGHTALYWYRQSLGQGLEFLIYFQGNSAPDKSGLPSDRFSAERTGGSVSTLTIQRTQQEDSAVYLCASSSRQGANTGELFFGEGSRLTVL.

This clone was picked up one time. V is TRBV5-1 and J is TRBJ2-3, with D possibly matching TRBD2 (5 bases). The CDR3 runs to 15 residues. The ends were cut back, 0 bases at V and 6 bases at J, with 14 bases in the middle. CDR1 and CDR2 (germline): SGHRS, YFSETQ. The CDR3 loop is CASSLGPAGSDTQYF. CDR3 in DNA: TGCGCCAGCAGCTTGGGTCCTGCGGGCAGCGATACGCAGTATTTT.

This clone showed up just a few times. The V and J genes are TRBV30 and TRBJ1-1, with D uncertain. The CDR3 covers 12 residues. V lost 4 bases and J lost 4, with 10 bases in between. Germline assignment: CDR1 GTSNPN and CDR2 SVGIG (reference sequence). CDR3 sequence (DNA): TGTGCCTGGAAGAGGCGGACCACTGAAGCTTTCTTT. Translation: CAWKRRTTEAFF.

This clone was counted at least ten times. The V and J genes are TRBV10-2 and TRBJ2-1, with 8 bases matching TRBD2. V gave up 2 bases and J gave up 6 bases; unmatched junction bases: 18. The CDR3 totals 19 residues. The V gene's germline CDR1 is WSHSY and CDR2 SAAADI. CDR3 bases: TGCGCCAGCAGTGAGCCGACGGTAACCTCGGGACTAGGGACCAATGAGCAGTTCTTC. Amino acids: CASSEPTVTSGLGTNEQFF.